The rows below give T cell receptor beta chains drawn from one sample of a study of identical twins. TCRdb re-analysed the 5' RACE reads in MiXCR, keeping a single row per CDR3 protein. This table has 200,000 to 300,000 distinct CDR3 sequences, about 13% appearing once. A further study also used this sample, focusing on yellow fever vaccine responses in identical twins.

Sequenced sample: memory (CD45RO+) T cells sorted from blood. These receptors originate from a woman between 18 and 30 years old in good health. The CDR3 runs from the conserved cysteine through the conserved F or W. D genes are given only for firm matches. Only some rows state a clone size, as once, few, many or a class for expanded clones.

>TRBV29-1|.|TRBJ2-1|.
CSVEASTRYNEQFF
TGCAGCGTTGAGGCGAGTACTCGTTACAATGAGCAGTTCTTC
>TRBV12-3/TRBV12-4|TRBD2|TRBJ2-7|.
CASSSPRGRGNLPGEQYF
TGTGCCAGCAGTTCCCCGCGGGGGAGGGGTAACCTCCCTGGCGAGCAGTACTTC
>TRBV20-1|.|TRBJ2-3|.
CDTDTQYF
TGCGACACAGATACGCAGTATTTT
>TRBV20-1|TRBD2|TRBJ2-4|few
CSARDRAGVAKNIQYF
TGCAGTGCTAGAGATCGGGCGGGGGTTGCCAAAAACATTCAGTACTTC
>TRBV20-1|TRBD2|TRBJ2-3|.
CSARVSGGGTDTQYF
TGCAGTGCTAGAGTAAGCGGGGGAGGCACAGATACGCAGTATTTT
>TRBV7-9|TRBD1|TRBJ1-2|.
CASSPPNRGANYGYTF
TGTGCCAGCAGCCCACCGAACAGGGGAGCTAACTATGGCTACACCTTC
>TRBV5-1|TRBD1|TRBJ1-4|few
CASSLNRGSEKLFF
TGCGCCAGCAGCCTAAACAGGGGCAGTGAAAAACTGTTTTTT
>TRBV13|.|TRBJ1-5|once
CASSLAGGRGTEPQHF
TGTGCCAGCAGCTTAGCGGGGGGTAGGGGGACTGAGCCCCAGCATTTT
>TRBV5-1|TRBD1|TRBJ1-5|many
CASSLDRGNQPQHF
TGCGCCAGCAGCCTTGACAGGGGCAATCAGCCCCAGCATTTT
>TRBV15|.|TRBJ2-5|few
CATTPDPRKMGFQETQYF
TGTGCCACCACCCCAGACCCAAGGAAGATGGGCTTTCAAGAGACCCAGTACTTC
>TRBV4-2|.|TRBJ2-7|few
CASSQAHLPGQTGYEQYF
TGTGCCAGCAGCCAAGCCCATCTCCCGGGACAAACGGGCTACGAGCAGTACTTC
>TRBV7-8|.|TRBJ2-7|.
CASSPRGTDHEQYF
TGTGCCAGCAGTCCACGGGGCACCGATCACGAGCAGTACTTC
>TRBV5-1|TRBD2|TRBJ2-1|many
CASSLVLRGFGNEQFF
TGCGCCAGCAGCTTGGTGTTGCGGGGGTTCGGCAATGAGCAGTTCTTC
>TRBV7-9|.|TRBJ2-2|few
CASSWSLANTGELFF
TGTGCCAGCAGCTGGTCCCTAGCGAACACCGGGGAGCTGTTTTTT
>TRBV6-5|.|TRBJ1-5|few
CASSYDGNQPQHF
TGTGCCAGCAGTTACGACGGCAATCAGCCCCAGCATTTT
>TRBV19|.|TRBJ2-1|once
CASRKHGSSSNEQFF
TGTGCCAGTAGAAAACACGGGAGTTCATCCAATGAGCAGTTCTTC
>TRBV4-3|TRBD2|TRBJ2-3|many
CASSQETGTSSYF
TGCGCCAGCAGCCAGGAAACCGGGACTAGTTCCTATTTT
>TRBV28|TRBD2|TRBJ2-1|few
CASSSTSGGGNEQFF
TGTGCCAGCAGTTCGACTAGCGGGGGGGGCAATGAGCAGTTCTTC
>TRBV3-1|TRBD2|TRBJ2-3|.
CASSQGQISGSSDTQYF
TGTGCCAGCAGCCAAGGTCAGATTAGCGGGAGCTCAGATACGCAGTATTTT
>TRBV19|.|TRBJ1-6|.
CASIDRSSYNSPLHF
TGTGCCAGTATCGACAGGAGCTCCTATAATTCACCCCTCCACTTT
>TRBV6-5|.|TRBJ1-4|.
CASSYRAEANEKLFF
TGTGCCAGCAGTTACCGGGCTGAGGCTAATGAAAAACTGTTTTTT
>TRBV18|.|TRBJ1-5|.
CASSPSQGLNQPQHF
TGTGCCAGCTCACCATCGCAGGGGCTCAATCAGCCCCAGCATTTT
>TRBV29-1|.|TRBJ2-1|many
CSVVLFVGGEQFF
TGCAGCGTTGTTCTTTTCGTAGGCGGTGAGCAGTTCTTC